This T cell receptor (beta chain) appears in the sequencing data of a study of cytomegalovirus exposure and HLA in healthy donors. PCR primers comprised 60 Vbeta and 13 Jbeta primers. Repertoires were generated with immunoSEQ multiplex PCR, while TCRdb's copy carries only in-frame clones and drops some. The table records about 90,000 clones, more than 55% of them present only once. CDR3 size: 14 residues. In germline, CDR1 is LNHDA, CDR2 SQIVND (reference sequence). Losses at the gene ends were 6 bases for V and 3 bases for J; bases not matched to a gene: 7. Sequenced: PBMCs. The chain recombines TRBV19 with TRBJ2-5; 7 nucleotides line up with TRBD1. This sequence was found in a woman between 50 and 59 years old in good health and CMV-seropositive. CDR3 bases: TGTGCCAGTAGCCAACAAACAGGGGAAGAGACCCAGTACTTC. Protein product: CASSQQTGEETQYF. Full variable domain (remainder filled in from reference TRBV19 and TRBJ2-5): DGGITQSPKYLFRKEGQNVTLSCEQNLNHDAMYWYRQDPGQGLRLIYYSQIVNDFQKGDIAEGYSVSREKKESFPLTVTSAQKNPTAFYLCASSQQTGEETQYFGPGTRLLVL.